In this sample, the clone carrying this T cell receptor (beta chain) turned up once. Its antigen is unidentified. This sample's TCRbeta library carried unique molecular identifier barcodes. A single record per CDR3 protein comes from TCRdb applying MiXCR to the PCR reads. This sample has 450,000 to 700,000 distinct CDR3 sequences, with about a quarter found just once. The source of the sample is a study of T-cell reconstitution after alpha-beta-depleted transplantation in children. Study results and limitations: The study reportedly traced alpha-beta T cells about two months after transplant to several hundred expanded graft clones. After transplant, high TCRbeta diversity at day 60 in some patients arose from surviving recipient T cells and thymic progenitors. One year post-transplant, T-cell counts and diversity were largely derived from T cells produced anew.

The receptor was derived from a boy under two years old with Wiskott-Aldrich syndrome, due to receive a stem cell transplant. The specimen comprised PBMCs, sampled before TCRalphabeta/CD19-depleted stem cell transplant.

CDR3 sequence (DNA): TGCGCCAGCAGCTTCAAGGGGGGCGTAGAGACCCAGTACTTC. This translates into CASSFKGGVETQYF. V usage is TRBV5-1 and J usage is TRBJ2-5, with D perhaps given as TRBD1 or TRBD2 (6 bases each). The CDR3 runs 14 residues. The germline V gene encodes CDR1 SGHRS and CDR2 YFSETQ. Trimming left V 2 bases short and J 4 bases short, with 12 bases between.